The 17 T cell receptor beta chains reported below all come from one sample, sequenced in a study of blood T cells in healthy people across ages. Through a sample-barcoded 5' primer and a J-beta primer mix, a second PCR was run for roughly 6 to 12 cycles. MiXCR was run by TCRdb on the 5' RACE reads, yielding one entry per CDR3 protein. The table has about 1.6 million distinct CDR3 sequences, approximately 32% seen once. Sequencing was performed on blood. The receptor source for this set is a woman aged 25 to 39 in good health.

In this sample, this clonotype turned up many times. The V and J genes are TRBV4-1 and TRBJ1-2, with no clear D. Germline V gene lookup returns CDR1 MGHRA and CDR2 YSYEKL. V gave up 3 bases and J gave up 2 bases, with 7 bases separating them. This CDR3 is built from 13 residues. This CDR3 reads CASSQWENYGYTF. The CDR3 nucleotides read TGCGCCAGCAGCCAGTGGGAGAACTATGGCTACACCTTC.

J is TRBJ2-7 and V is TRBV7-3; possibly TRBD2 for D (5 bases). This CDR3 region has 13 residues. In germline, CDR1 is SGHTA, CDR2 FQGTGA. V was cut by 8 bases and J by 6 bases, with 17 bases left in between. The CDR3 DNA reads TGTGCCAGCGCCTGGGCTCGTGGACTCGAGCAGTACTTC. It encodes CASAWARGLEQYF. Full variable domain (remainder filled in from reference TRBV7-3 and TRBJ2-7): GAGVSQTPSNKVTEKGKYVELRCDPISGHTALYWYRQSLGQGPEFLIYFQGTGAADDSGLPNDRFFAVRPEGSVSTLKIQRTERGDSAVYLCASAWARGLEQYFGPGTRLTVT.

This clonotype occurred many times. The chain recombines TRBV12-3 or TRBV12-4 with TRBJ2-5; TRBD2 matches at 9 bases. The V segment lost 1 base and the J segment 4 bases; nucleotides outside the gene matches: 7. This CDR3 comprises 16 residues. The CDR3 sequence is CASSLGGSGSPETQYF. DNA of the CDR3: TGTGCCAGCAGTTTAGGTGGTAGCGGGAGCCCAGAGACCCAGTACTTC.

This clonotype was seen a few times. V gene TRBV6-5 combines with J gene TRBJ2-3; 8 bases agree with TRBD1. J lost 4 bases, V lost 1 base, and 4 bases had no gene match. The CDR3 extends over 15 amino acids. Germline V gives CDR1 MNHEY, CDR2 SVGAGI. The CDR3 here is CASSYYTGGSDTQYF. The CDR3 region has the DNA TGTGCCAGCAGTTACTATACAGGGGGATCAGATACGCAGTATTTT.

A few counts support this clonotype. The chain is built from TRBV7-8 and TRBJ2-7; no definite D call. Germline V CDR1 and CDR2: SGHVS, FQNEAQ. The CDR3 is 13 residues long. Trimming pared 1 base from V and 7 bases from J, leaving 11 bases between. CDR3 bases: TGTGCCAGCAGCTTAGTAGGCACGGAGGAGCAGTACTTC. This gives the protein CASSLVGTEEQYF.

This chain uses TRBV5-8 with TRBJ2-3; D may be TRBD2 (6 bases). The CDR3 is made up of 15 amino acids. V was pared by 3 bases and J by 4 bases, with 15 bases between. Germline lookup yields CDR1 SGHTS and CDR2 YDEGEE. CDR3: CASSSPSAGSDTQYF. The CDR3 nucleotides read TGTGCCAGCAGCTCCCCTAGCGCCGGCTCAGATACGCAGTATTTT.

CDR3: CASSPQGSDNSPLHF. The CDR3, as DNA: TGTGCCAGCAGCCCCCAGGGATCGGATAATTCACCCCTCCACTTT. The V call is TRBV9, the J call TRBJ1-6; D is perhaps TRBD1 (5 bases). Trimming took off 4 bases at V and 5 bases at J, with 13 bases between the two ends. CDR1 is SGDLS, CDR2 YYNGEE, per germline. This CDR3 spans 15 amino acids.

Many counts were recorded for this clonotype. This chain's CDR3 is CSAREGQGAGEQYF. CDR3 sequence (DNA): TGCAGCGCCCGTGAAGGACAGGGGGCCGGTGAGCAGTACTTC. V gene TRBV29-1 combines with J gene TRBJ2-7; 11 bases line up with TRBD1. V lost 7 bases and J lost 7; bases outside the gene matches: 12. From germline, CDR1 is SQVTM and CDR2 ANQGSEA. The length of the CDR3 is 14 residues.

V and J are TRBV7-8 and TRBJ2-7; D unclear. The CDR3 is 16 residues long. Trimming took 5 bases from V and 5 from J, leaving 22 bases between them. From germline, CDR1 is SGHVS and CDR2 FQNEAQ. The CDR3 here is CASSQPHVAGHDEQYF. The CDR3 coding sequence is TGTGCCAGCAGCCAACCGCATGTCGCAGGCCACGACGAGCAGTACTTC.

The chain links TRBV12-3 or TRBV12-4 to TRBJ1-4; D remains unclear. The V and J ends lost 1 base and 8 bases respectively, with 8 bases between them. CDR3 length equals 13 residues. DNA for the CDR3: TGTGCCAGCAGTTTAGGTGGGAGGGAAAAACTGTTTTTT. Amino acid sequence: CASSLGGREKLFF.

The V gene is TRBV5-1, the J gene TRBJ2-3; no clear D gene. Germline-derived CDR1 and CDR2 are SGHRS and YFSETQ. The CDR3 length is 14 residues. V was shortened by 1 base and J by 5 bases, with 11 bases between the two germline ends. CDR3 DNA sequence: TGCGCCAGCAGCTTGCTCGACACACTAGATACGCAGTATTTT. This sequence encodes CASSLLDTLDTQYF.

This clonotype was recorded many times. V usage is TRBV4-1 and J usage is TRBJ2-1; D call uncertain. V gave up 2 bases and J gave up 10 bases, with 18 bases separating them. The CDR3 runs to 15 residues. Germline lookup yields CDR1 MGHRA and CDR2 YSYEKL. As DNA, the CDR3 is TGCGCCAGCAGCCAAAGCCCCCGGACCAGCCACGAGCAGTTCTTC. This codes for CASSQSPRTSHEQFF.

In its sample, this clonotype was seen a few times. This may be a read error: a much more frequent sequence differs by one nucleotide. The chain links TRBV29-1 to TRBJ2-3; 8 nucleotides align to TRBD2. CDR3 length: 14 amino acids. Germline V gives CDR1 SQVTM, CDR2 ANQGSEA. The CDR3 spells CNVGTSGTQDTQYF. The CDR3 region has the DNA TGCAACGTTGGAACTAGCGGTACCCAAGATACGCAGTATTTT.

The CDR3 region is CASRETYSNQPQHF. The CDR3, as DNA: TGTGCCAGCAGGGAGACATATAGCAATCAGCCCCAGCATTTT. The rearrangement joins TRBV2 to TRBJ1-5, with D unclear. Trimming removed 6 bases from V and 0 bases from J, with 9 bases in between. The CDR3 extends over 14 amino acids. Germline CDR1 is SNHLY and CDR2 is FYNNEI.

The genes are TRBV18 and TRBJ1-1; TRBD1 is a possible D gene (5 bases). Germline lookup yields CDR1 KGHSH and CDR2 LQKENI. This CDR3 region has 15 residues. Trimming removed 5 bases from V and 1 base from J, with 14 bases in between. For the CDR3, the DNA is TGTGCCAGCTCAGGGGATCCAGGGAGGAACACTGAAGCTTTCTTT. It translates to CASSGDPGRNTEAFF.

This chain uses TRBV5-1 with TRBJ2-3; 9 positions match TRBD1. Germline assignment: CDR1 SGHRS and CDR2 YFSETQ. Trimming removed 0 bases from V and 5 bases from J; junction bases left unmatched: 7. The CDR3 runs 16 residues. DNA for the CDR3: TGCGCCAGCAGCTTGGCGGGACAGGGCTTCTTAGATACGCAGTATTTT. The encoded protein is CASSLAGQGFLDTQYF.

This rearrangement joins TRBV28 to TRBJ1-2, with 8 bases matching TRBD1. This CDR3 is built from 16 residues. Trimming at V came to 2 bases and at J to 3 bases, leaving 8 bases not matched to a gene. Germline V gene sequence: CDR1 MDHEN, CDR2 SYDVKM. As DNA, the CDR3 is TGTGCCAGCAGTTTAGCAGGACAGGGCCCCCACTATGGCTACACCTTC. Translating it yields CASSLAGQGPHYGYTF.